Below are 32 T cell receptor beta chains sequenced from a single sample in a study of cytomegalovirus exposure and HLA in healthy donors. A multiplex PCR was run with 60 Vbeta primers and 13 Jbeta primers. Assay used: immunoSEQ multiplex PCR; TCRdb lists only in-frame clones, some missing. The sample includes 55,000 to 65,000 clones, more than 70% of them seen just once. What was sequenced was PBMCs. The receptors shown here come from a male donor in good health and CMV-seronegative.

The rearrangement joins TRBV7-3 to TRBJ1-2; 8 bases map to TRBD1. V lost 5 bases to trimming and J lost 8 bases; unmatched junction nucleotides: 13. CDR1 is SGHTA, CDR2 FQGTGA, per germline. The CDR3 sequence is 15 residues long. The CDR3 spells CASSPRGQGAGGYTF. The DNA for the CDR3 is TGTGCCAGCAGCCCGAGGGGTCAGGGGGCGGGCGGCTACACCTTC.

The rearrangement joins TRBV14 to TRBJ1-1, with a weak D call TRBD1 (6 bases). There are 13 residues in the CDR3. The V and J ends lost 5 bases and 6 bases respectively, with 13 bases between them. Germline-derived CDR1 and CDR2 are SGHDN and FVKESK. CDR3 bases: TGTGCCAGCAGCTACGACAGGAGCCCTGAAGCTTTCTTT. Its protein product is CASSYDRSPEAFF.

The genes are TRBV18 and TRBJ1-2; 7 nucleotides line up with TRBD1. CDR1 and CDR2 (germline): KGHSH, LQKENI. The CDR3 covers 17 residues. The V and J ends lost 3 bases and 4 bases, in that order; junction bases with no gene match: 14. The CDR3 loop reads CASSPIADRDFGYGYTF. The DNA of the CDR3 is TGTGCCAGCTCACCGATAGCTGACAGGGACTTTGGCTATGGCTACACCTTC.

This CDR3 reads CASRWGRDRVDQPQHF. The CDR3 region has the DNA TGTGCCAGCAGATGGGGCCGGGACAGGGTGGATCAGCCCCAGCATTTT. The chain is built from TRBV5-5 and TRBJ1-5, with TRBD1 matching 9 bases. CDR1 is SGHKS, CDR2 YYEKEE, per germline (reference sequence). The junction had 11 bases not matched to a gene; V was cut back by 5 bases and J by 5 bases. The CDR3 runs 16 residues.

The CDR3 coding sequence is TGTGCCAGTAGTCCGACAGGGGGCGGGGGTCAGCCCCAGCATTTT. It translates to CASSPTGGGGQPQHF. The chain joins TRBV19 to TRBJ1-5; TRBD1 matches 10 bases. Per the germline V gene, CDR1 is LNHDA and CDR2 is SQIVND (reference sequence). The CDR3 consists of 15 residues. Trimming at V came to 5 bases and at J to 6 bases, leaving 7 bases not matched to a gene.

The V gene is TRBV7-3, the J gene TRBJ1-3; no clear D. Trimming pared 3 bases from V and 0 bases from J, leaving 9 bases between. Germline V gene sequence: CDR1 SGHTA, CDR2 FQGTGA. The CDR3 is 15 residues long. The CDR3 spells CASSLSALSGNTIYF. As DNA, the CDR3 is TGTGCCAGCAGCTTGTCCGCACTCTCTGGAAACACCATATATTTT.

The chain employs TRBV5-1 and TRBJ1-1; D might be TRBD1 (5 bases). Looked up from germline, CDR1 is SGHRS and CDR2 is YFSETQ. V lost 6 bases and J lost 1, with 13 bases in between. The CDR3 loop spans 14 amino acids. The CDR3 spells CASNLDRGNTEAFF. The DNA for the CDR3 is TGCGCCAGCAATCTCGACAGAGGGAACACTGAAGCTTTCTTT.

This clone turned up a few times. The genes are TRBV2 and TRBJ1-4; 9 nucleotides align to TRBD1. V lost 5 bases and J lost 8; bases outside the gene matches: 6. CDR3 length equals 14 residues. Germline loops: CDR1 SNHLY, CDR2 FYNNEI. CDR3 residues: CASSQDRGSEKLFF. The CDR3 DNA sequence: TGTGCCAGCAGTCAGGACAGGGGAAGCGAAAAACTGTTTTTT.

The chain carries TRBV6-6 and TRBJ1-2, with a possible D match to TRBD1 (6 bases). CDR1 and CDR2 from the germline V gene are MNHNY and SVGAGI (reference sequence). CDR3 length equals 13 residues. V was cut by 5 bases and J by 2 bases, with 9 bases left in between. The CDR3 sequence: CASSGDINYGYTF. The CDR3 DNA reads as TGTGCCAGCAGTGGGGACATCAACTATGGCTACACCTTC.

The chain recombines TRBV19 with TRBJ1-1; 11 nucleotides line up with TRBD1. Losses at the gene ends were 0 bases for V and 11 bases for J; bases not matched to a gene: 2. The CDR3 covers 13 residues. Germline CDR1 LNHDA, CDR2 SQIVND (reference sequence). The chain's CDR3 is CASSIDRDRGAFF. The DNA for the CDR3 is TGTGCCAGTAGTATAGATCGGGACAGGGGGGCTTTCTTT.

The chain links TRBV29-1 to TRBJ2-7, with 8 nucleotides matching TRBD1. CDR3 length: 15 amino acids. The germline gives CDR1 SQVTM, CDR2 ANQGSEA. V lost 7 bases, J lost 0 bases, and 11 bases stayed unmatched. The chain's CDR3 is CSEPGRTGTSYEQYF. CDR3 coding DNA: TGCAGCGAACCAGGGAGGACAGGGACCTCCTACGAGCAGTACTTC.

This rearrangement joins TRBV7-9 to TRBJ1-2, with 9 bases matching TRBD1. V lost 5 bases and J lost 6; bases outside the gene matches: 4. Germline loops: CDR1 SEHNR, CDR2 FQNEAQ (reference sequence). The CDR3 covers 13 residues. The CDR3 here is CASSPGQGDGYTF. CDR3 DNA sequence: TGTGCCAGCAGCCCGGGACAGGGCGATGGCTACACCTTC. Drawing the rest from reference TRBV7-9 and TRBJ1-2, the complete variable domain is DTGVSQNPRHKITKRGQNVTFRCDPISEHNRLYWYRQTLGQGPEFLTYFQNEAQLEKSRLLSDRFSAERPKGSFSTLEIQRTEQGDSAMYLCASSPGQGDGYTFGSGTRLTVV.

CDR3 in DNA: TGTGCCAGCAGTTTGAGTAGCGGGGGGCCGGGGCAGTTCTTC. It yields the protein CASSLSSGGPGQFF. The chain links TRBV27 to TRBJ2-1; 10 bases agree with TRBD2. This CDR3 is 14 amino acids long. The germline CDR1 and CDR2 sequences are MNHEY and SMNVEV (reference sequence). After removal of 3 bases from V and 12 bases from J, the junction contained 8 bases not matched to a gene.

This chain links TRBV30 with TRBJ1-2; D possibly corresponds to TRBD1 (6 bases). With 3 bases removed from V and 1 base from J, the gap between germline ends came to 15 bases. The germline V gene has CDR1 GTSNPN and CDR2 SVGIG (reference sequence). The CDR3 consists of 15 residues. DNA of the CDR3: TGTGCCTGGAGGACGACAGGCCTTCTTAACTATGGCTACACCTTC. It specifies CAWRTTGLLNYGYTF.

This chain connects TRBV29-1 to TRBJ1-4, with unresolved D. Trimming pared 4 bases from V and 5 bases from J, leaving 14 bases between. CDR1 SQVTM and CDR2 ANQGSEA come from the germline V gene. The length of the CDR3 is 14 residues. CDR3: CSVALARGNEKLFF. The CDR3 nucleotides are TGCAGCGTTGCATTGGCCCGAGGGAATGAAAAACTGTTTTTT.

The sample holds a few counts of this clone. Here the CDR3 reads CASSSLAGGPYEQYF. Written as DNA, the CDR3 is TGTGCCAGCAGCTCCCTGGCGGGGGGGCCATACGAGCAGTACTTC. The rearrangement uses TRBV13 and TRBJ2-7; 9 bases map to TRBD2. CDR3 length equals 15 residues. J gave up 4 bases and V 4 bases, and 8 bases lay outside the gene matches. Germline V gives CDR1 PRHDT, CDR2 FYEKMQ (reference sequence).

About this clone: The junction departs from germline at one end; a sequencing error may be responsible. The chain employs TRBV18 and TRBJ1-5; 10 nucleotides line up with TRBD1. Germline CDR1 and CDR2: KGHSH and LQKENI. The CDR3 is 17 residues long. The CDR3 nucleotides read TGTGCCAGCTTACCACCGCAGGGACAGGGGAGCAATCAGCCCCAGCATTTT. Its protein is CASLPPQGQGSNQPQHF. The complete variable domain, with remaining parts taken from reference TRBV18 and TRBJ1-5, reads NAGVMQNPRHLVRRRGQEARLRCSPMKGHSHVYWYRQLPEEGLKFMVYLQKENIIDESGMPKERFSAEFPKEGPSILRIQQVVRGDSAAYFCASLPPQGQGSNQPQHFGDGTRLSIL.

The J gene is TRBJ1-1, the V gene TRBV7-3; D is unclear. V gave up 2 bases and J gave up 0 bases, with 10 bases separating them. The CDR3 spans 15 residues. Germline CDR1 is SGHTA and CDR2 is FQGTGA. The CDR3 region is CASSLGNGVNTEAFF. The CDR3 DNA reads as TGTGCCAGCAGCTTAGGGAACGGGGTGAACACTGAAGCTTTCTTT.

The gene calls are TRBV27 and TRBJ1-1; 9 bases agree with TRBD1. This CDR3 has 14 residues. CDR1 and CDR2 from the germline V gene are MNHEY and SMNVEV (reference sequence). Trimming cost V 3 bases and J 4 bases; bases outside gene matches: 3. The CDR3 sequence is CASSFDRGGTEAFF. CDR3 nucleotides: TGTGCCAGCAGTTTTGACAGGGGGGGCACTGAAGCTTTCTTT.

V gene TRBV11-2 combines with J gene TRBJ2-7; 12 bases align to TRBD2. Trimming cost V 4 bases and J 0 bases; bases outside gene matches: 7. CDR1 and CDR2 (germline): SGHAT, FQNNGV. The CDR3 sequence is 17 residues long. The CDR3 DNA reads as TGTGCCAGCAGCTCTGGACTAGCGGGGCTACACTCCTACGAGCAGTACTTC. It is translated as CASSSGLAGLHSYEQYF.

The V gene is TRBV5-1, the J gene TRBJ2-1; TRBD2 agrees at 10 bases. The V gene's germline CDR1 is SGHRS and CDR2 YFSETQ. The trim removed 2 bases at V and 4 bases at J, leaving 3 bases unmatched. The CDR3 spans 15 residues. The DNA of the CDR3 is TGCGCCAGCAGCTTCCTAGCGGGAGCATACAATGAGCAGTTCTTC. Translating it yields CASSFLAGAYNEQFF.

The chain carries TRBV5-6 and TRBJ2-3; 10 bases map to TRBD2. J lost 7 bases, V lost 1 base, and 3 bases had no gene match. Germline lookup yields CDR1 SGHDT and CDR2 YYEEEE. The CDR3 covers 14 residues. DNA for the CDR3: TGTGCCAGCAGCTTGATTAGCGGGGGGAATACGCAGTATTTT. This codes for CASSLISGGNTQYF.

CDR3 protein: CASSPTGLYGYTF. CDR3 in DNA: TGTGCCAGCAGTCCGACAGGACTCTATGGCTACACCTTC. This sequence joins TRBV6-5 and TRBJ1-2, with a possible D match to TRBD1 (6 bases). The CDR3 has 13 amino acids. V lost 5 bases, J lost 4 bases, and 11 bases lay in between. Germline lookup yields CDR1 MNHEY and CDR2 SVGAGI.

The J gene is TRBJ2-7, the V gene TRBV27, with 7 nucleotides matching TRBD1. The CDR3 has 15 amino acids. Germline V gene sequence: CDR1 MNHEY, CDR2 SMNVEV (reference sequence). Unmatched junction bases numbered 9, after V lost 5 bases and J lost 2 bases. The CDR3 reads CASSPSRTGPYEQYF. The CDR3 DNA is TGTGCCAGCAGTCCCTCTAGGACAGGTCCCTACGAGCAGTACTTC.

The chain employs TRBV6-1 and TRBJ2-7, with 12 bases that match TRBD2. Unmatched junction bases numbered 1, after V lost 4 bases and J lost 3 bases. The CDR3 length is 14 residues. Germline CDR1 reads MNHNS; CDR2 reads SASEGT. For the CDR3, the DNA is TGTGCCAGCAGTGTGGGACTAGCGGGCTACGAGCAGTACTTC. Amino acid sequence: CASSVGLAGYEQYF.

The chain combines TRBV7-9 with TRBJ1-3; the D gene is possibly TRBD1 (5 bases). Trimming removed 5 bases from V and 4 bases from J, with 9 bases in between. Per germline, CDR1 SEHNR and CDR2 FQNEAQ (reference sequence). This CDR3 comprises 13 residues. CDR3 sequence reads: CASSPGWGNTIYF. CDR3 DNA: TGTGCCAGCAGCCCAGGGTGGGGAAACACCATATATTTT.

The chain recombines TRBV7-8 with TRBJ1-1, with TRBD1 matching over 10 bases. CDR3 length equals 18 residues. V gave up 3 bases and J gave up 0 bases; unmatched junction bases: 10. Germline V gives CDR1 SGHVS, CDR2 FQNEAQ. CDR3 nucleotide sequence: TGTGCCAGCAGCTTGGACGGACAGGGGGATGTCATGAACACTGAAGCTTTCTTT. Translated: CASSLDGQGDVMNTEAFF.

The gene calls are TRBV5-4 and TRBJ1-2; a weak D match, TRBD1 (5 bases). This CDR3 comprises 13 residues. Trimming took 2 bases from V and 4 from J, leaving 9 bases between them. The germline gives CDR1 SGHNT, CDR2 YYREEE (reference sequence). CDR3 bases: TGTGCCAGCAGCTTCCAGGGAGGCTATGGCTACACCTTC. Protein sequence: CASSFQGGYGYTF.

V is TRBV15 and J is TRBJ1-6; no definite D call. Trimming pared 7 bases from V and 5 bases from J, leaving 9 bases between. This CDR3 spans 13 amino acids. Germline V lookup: CDR1 LNHNV, CDR2 YYDKDF (reference sequence). DNA of the CDR3: TGTGCCACCACGGCAGGAAATAATTCACCCCTCCACTTT. Protein product: CATTAGNNSPLHF.

This sequence joins TRBV27 and TRBJ1-5; the D is unclear. Germline V lookup: CDR1 MNHEY, CDR2 SMNVEV (reference sequence). V was shortened by 5 bases and J by 3 bases, with 11 bases between the two germline ends. The CDR3 is 14 residues long. The CDR3 sequence: CASSPLPHNQPQHF. In nucleotides, the CDR3 is TGTGCCAGCAGTCCACTCCCCCACAATCAGCCCCAGCATTTT.

The chain recombines TRBV9 with TRBJ2-6, with D unresolved. V lost 4 bases and J lost 2, with 13 bases in between. Germline V gene sequence: CDR1 SGDLS, CDR2 YYNGEE. This CDR3 is built from 16 residues. The CDR3 sequence is CASSPKNVAGANVLTF. CDR3 coding DNA: TGTGCCAGCAGCCCAAAGAACGTAGCTGGGGCCAACGTCCTGACTTTC.

The genes are TRBV5-4 and TRBJ2-1; 7 bases match TRBD1. Per germline, CDR1 SGHNT and CDR2 YYREEE (reference sequence). The CDR3 contains 16 residues. V was clipped by 4 bases and J by 8 bases; unmatched bases: 15. The CDR3 nucleotides read TGTGCCAGCAGCCCCCACATTAAACAGGGGAGCGATGAGCAGTTCTTC. Its protein is CASSPHIKQGSDEQFF.